Shown below are 7 T cell receptor beta chains from a single sample sequenced in a study of blood T cell repertoires in COVID-19. Repertoires were generated with immunoSEQ multiplex PCR, while TCRdb's copy carries only in-frame clones and drops some. This table has 170,000 or so clones, approximately 81% appearing once. What was sequenced was peripheral blood. The receptor set was obtained from a man aged 18 to 29 with active or convalescent COVID-19.

The chain employs TRBV15 and TRBJ1-6; 9 bases match TRBD1. Trimming cost V 1 base and J 6 bases; bases outside gene matches: 1. The V gene's germline CDR1 is LNHNV and CDR2 YYDKDF (reference sequence). The CDR3 length is 15 residues. For the CDR3, the DNA is TGTGCCACCAGCAGAGGACAGGGGGGTAATTCACCCCTCCACTTT. As protein: CATSRGQGGNSPLHF.

The chain couples TRBV6-5 to TRBJ2-7, with 14 bases fitting TRBD2. The CDR3 loop spans 15 amino acids. The trim removed 7 bases at V and 1 base at J, leaving 3 bases unmatched. CDR1 MNHEY and CDR2 SVGAGI come from the germline V gene. The CDR3 spells CASKGLAGASYEQYF. Written as DNA, the CDR3 is TGTGCCAGCAAGGGACTAGCGGGAGCGTCCTACGAGCAGTACTTC.

V is TRBV6-4 and J is TRBJ2-7; D might be TRBD2 (5 bases). V lost 5 bases to trimming and J lost 3 bases, with 17 bases between them. The V gene's germline CDR1 is MRHNA and CDR2 SNTAGT. The CDR3 contains 15 residues. The CDR3 here is CASSKAGKMDYEQYF. DNA for the CDR3: TGTGCCAGCAGTAAAGCCGGGAAAATGGACTACGAGCAGTACTTC.

This clone showed up just once. The chain employs TRBV28 and TRBJ2-2, with a weak D call TRBD1 (7 bases). CDR3 length: 15 amino acids. The germline V and J ends were trimmed by 5 bases and 6 bases, with 16 bases remaining between them. CDR1 and CDR2 (germline): MDHEN, SYDVKM. The CDR3 protein is CASSTQGRQAGELFF. CDR3 in DNA: TGTGCCAGCAGTACACAGGGGAGGCAGGCCGGGGAGCTGTTTTTT.

J is TRBJ2-1 and V is TRBV5-5; TRBD2 might be the D (5 bases). Germline V gives CDR1 SGHKS, CDR2 YYEKEE (reference sequence). V dropped 4 bases and J dropped 3 bases, with 23 bases sitting between them. The CDR3 consists of 18 residues. The CDR3 DNA is TGTGCCAGCAGCCTGACCTTCCCGGGAATCGGGAACTACAATGAGCAGTTCTTC. Encoded protein: CASSLTFPGIGNYNEQFF.

V usage is TRBV12-5 and J usage is TRBJ1-2; possible D gene TRBD1, 6 bases. The germline V gene has CDR1 LGHNT and CDR2 FRNRAP. The V gene lost 5 bases and the J gene lost 3 bases, with 10 bases spanning the gap. This CDR3 spans 13 amino acids. The CDR3 sequence is CASGQDRYYGYTF. The CDR3 bases are TGTGCTAGTGGTCAGGACAGATACTATGGCTACACCTTC.

The chain links TRBV7-2 to TRBJ2-5; 7 bases are shared with TRBD1. Germline assignment: CDR1 SGHTA and CDR2 FQGNSA. This CDR3 spans 16 amino acids. V shed 3 bases and J 4 bases; nucleotides not matched to a gene: 11. Here the CDR3 reads CASSFRRQGGLETQYF. Written as DNA, the CDR3 is TGTGCCAGCAGCTTCAGAAGACAGGGCGGTCTAGAGACCCAGTACTTC.